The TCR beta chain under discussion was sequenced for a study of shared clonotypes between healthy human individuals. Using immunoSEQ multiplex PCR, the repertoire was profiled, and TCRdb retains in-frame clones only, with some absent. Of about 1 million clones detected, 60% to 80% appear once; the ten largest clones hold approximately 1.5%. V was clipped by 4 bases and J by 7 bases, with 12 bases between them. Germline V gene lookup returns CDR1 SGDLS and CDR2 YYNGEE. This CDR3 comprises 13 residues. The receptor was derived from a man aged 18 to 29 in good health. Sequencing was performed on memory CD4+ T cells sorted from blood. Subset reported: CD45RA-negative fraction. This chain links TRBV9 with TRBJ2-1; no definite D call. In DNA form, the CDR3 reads TGTGCCAGCAGCATAACGGACGGGAATGAGCAGTTCTTC. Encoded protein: CASSITDGNEQFF.